The next 6 T cell receptor beta chains were all read from a single sample in a study of tumor-infiltrating lymphocytes in primary liver carcinoma. Alongside blood RNA obtained from unsorted whole blood, germline DNA was also extracted. A constant-region primer primed TCR beta cDNA synthesis from 400 to 550 ng of total RNA. ARM-PCR, slightly modified, supplied the TCR beta libraries through three nested multiplex PCR rounds. PCR rounds one and two used TRBV1-TRBV30 forward primers with a C-beta reverse primer for approximately 10 cycles each. One entry per CDR3 protein, called by TCRdb with MiXCR from the multiplex PCR reads. The repertoire holds just over 300,000 distinct CDR3 sequences, with 50% to 75% as singletons. Sequenced input: peripheral blood. The receptors stem from a woman aged 25 to 39 with primary liver carcinoma and hepatitis B virus infection.

Points on this clonotype: At one end, the junction sequence differs from germline, possibly due to a read error. The V and J genes are TRBV4-1 and TRBJ2-1; maybe TRBD2 (6 bases). The length of the CDR3 is 15 residues. Germline CDR1 is MGHRA and CDR2 is YSYEKL. CDR3: CASSPHPTRVDEQFF. Written as DNA, the CDR3 is TGCGCCAGCAGCCCGCATCCGACTAGAGTGGATGAGCAGTTCTTT.

The chain uses TRBV29-1 and TRBJ1-2; 7 bases map to TRBD1. This CDR3 spans 14 amino acids. The V and J ends lost 7 bases and 5 bases, in that order; junction bases with no gene match: 13. From germline, CDR1 is SQVTM and CDR2 ANQGSEA. The CDR3 is CSANIQGTAYGYTF. DNA for the CDR3: TGCAGCGCCAACATACAAGGGACAGCTTATGGCTACACCTTC.

The J gene is TRBJ2-7, the V gene TRBV5-8; TRBD2 might be the D (5 bases). Germline CDR1 and CDR2: SGHTS and YDEGEE. The V end was cut by 1 base, the J end by 5 bases, with 16 bases between. This CDR3 has 15 amino acids. CDR3 sequence: CASSLFRLGADEQYF. The CDR3 region has the DNA TGTGCCAGCAGCTTGTTTAGACTGGGAGCCGACGAGCAGTACTTC.

This clonotype was counted at least ten times. The chain couples TRBV11-2 to TRBJ2-7, with 7 bases identical to TRBD2. CDR3 length: 15 residues. Germline V gene data show CDR1 as SGHAT and CDR2 as FQNNGV. The trim removed 3 bases at V and 4 bases at J, leaving 9 bases unmatched. The CDR3 here is CASSFGLMGGYEQYF. In nucleotides, the CDR3 is TGTGCCAGCAGCTTCGGCCTGATGGGGGGGTACGAGCAGTACTTC.

This clonotype appeared many times. This rearrangement joins TRBV11-2 to TRBJ2-7, with unresolved D. Trimming removed 3 bases from V and 6 bases from J, with 9 bases in between. This CDR3 has 12 amino acids. Germline V gives CDR1 SGHAT, CDR2 FQNNGV. The CDR3, as DNA: TGTGCCAGCAGCTTTCAGTCTGGCGAGCAGTACTTC. It specifies CASSFQSGEQYF.

V is TRBV5-6 and J is TRBJ2-7, with D perhaps TRBD1 or TRBD2 (5 bases each). V was shortened by 6 bases and J by 1 base, with 14 bases between the two germline ends. The CDR3 consists of 14 residues. Germline values: CDR1 SGHDT, CDR2 YYEEEE. The CDR3 spells CASTVGDGSYEQYF. CDR3 bases: TGTGCCAGCACCGTAGGGGACGGATCCTACGAGCAGTACTTC.